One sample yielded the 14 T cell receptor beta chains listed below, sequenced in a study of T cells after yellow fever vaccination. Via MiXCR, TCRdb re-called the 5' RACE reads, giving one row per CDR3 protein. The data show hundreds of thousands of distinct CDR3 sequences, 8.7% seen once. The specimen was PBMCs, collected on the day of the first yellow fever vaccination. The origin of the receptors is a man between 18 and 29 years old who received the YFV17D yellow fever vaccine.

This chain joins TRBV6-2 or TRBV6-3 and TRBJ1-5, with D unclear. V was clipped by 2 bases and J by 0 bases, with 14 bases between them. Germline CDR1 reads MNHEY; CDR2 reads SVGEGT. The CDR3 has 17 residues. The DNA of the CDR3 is TGTGCCAGCAGTTACGTCGTAGGAGGATATAGCAATCAGCCCCAGCATTTT. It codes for CASSYVVGGYSNQPQHF.

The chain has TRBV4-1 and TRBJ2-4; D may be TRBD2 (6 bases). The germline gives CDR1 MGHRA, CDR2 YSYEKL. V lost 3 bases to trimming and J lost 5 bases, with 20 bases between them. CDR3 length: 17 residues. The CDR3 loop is CASSQRGWGVSENIQYF. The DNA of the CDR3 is TGCGCCAGCAGCCAGAGGGGTTGGGGGGTCAGCGAAAACATTCAGTACTTC.

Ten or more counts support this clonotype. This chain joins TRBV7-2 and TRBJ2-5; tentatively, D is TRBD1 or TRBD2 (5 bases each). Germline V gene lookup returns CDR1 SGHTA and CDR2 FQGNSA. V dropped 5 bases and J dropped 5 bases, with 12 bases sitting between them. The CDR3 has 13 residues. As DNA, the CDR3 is TGTGCCAGCAGCGAACAATGGGGGGAGACCCAGTACTTC. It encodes CASSEQWGETQYF.

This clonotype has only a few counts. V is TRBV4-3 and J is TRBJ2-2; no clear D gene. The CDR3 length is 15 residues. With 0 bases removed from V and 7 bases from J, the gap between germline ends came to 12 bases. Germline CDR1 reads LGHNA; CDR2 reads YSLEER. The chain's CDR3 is CASSQDGQALGELFF. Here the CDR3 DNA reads TGCGCCAGCAGCCAAGATGGGCAGGCGCTCGGGGAGCTGTTTTTT.

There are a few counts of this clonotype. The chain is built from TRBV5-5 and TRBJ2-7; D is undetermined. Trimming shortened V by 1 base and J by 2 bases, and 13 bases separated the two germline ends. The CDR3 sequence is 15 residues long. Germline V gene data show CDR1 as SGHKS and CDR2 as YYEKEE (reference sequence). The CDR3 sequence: CASSLLLSAAYEQYF. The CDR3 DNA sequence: TGTGCCAGCAGCTTGTTGTTGAGTGCAGCCTACGAGCAGTACTTC.

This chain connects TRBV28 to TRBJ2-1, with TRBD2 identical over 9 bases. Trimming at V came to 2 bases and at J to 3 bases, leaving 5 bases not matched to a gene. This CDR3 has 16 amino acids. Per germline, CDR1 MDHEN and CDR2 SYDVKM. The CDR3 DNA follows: TGTGCCAGCAGTTTACTTCGCGGGGGGGTCTACAATGAGCAGTTCTTC. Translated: CASSLLRGGVYNEQFF.

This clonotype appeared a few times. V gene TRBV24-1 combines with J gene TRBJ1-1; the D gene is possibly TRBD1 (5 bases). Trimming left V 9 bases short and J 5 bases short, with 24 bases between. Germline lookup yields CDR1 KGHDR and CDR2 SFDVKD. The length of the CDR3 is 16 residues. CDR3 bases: TGTGCCACCGAAGCGGGGGGACGAGGATCGGGAACTGAAGCTTTCTTT. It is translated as CATEAGGRGSGTEAFF.

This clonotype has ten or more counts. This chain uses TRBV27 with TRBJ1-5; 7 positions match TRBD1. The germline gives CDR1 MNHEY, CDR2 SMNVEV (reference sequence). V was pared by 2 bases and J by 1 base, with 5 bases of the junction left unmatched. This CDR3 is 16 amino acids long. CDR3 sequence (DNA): TGTGCCAGCAGTTTAGTTGGGACAGCCAGCAATCAGCCCCAGCATTTT. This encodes CASSLVGTASNQPQHF.

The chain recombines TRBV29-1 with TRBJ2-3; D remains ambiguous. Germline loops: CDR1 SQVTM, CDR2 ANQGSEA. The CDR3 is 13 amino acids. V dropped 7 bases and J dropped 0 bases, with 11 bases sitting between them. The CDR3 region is CSGNPWSTDTQYF. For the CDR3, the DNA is TGCAGCGGGAATCCCTGGAGCACAGATACGCAGTATTTT.

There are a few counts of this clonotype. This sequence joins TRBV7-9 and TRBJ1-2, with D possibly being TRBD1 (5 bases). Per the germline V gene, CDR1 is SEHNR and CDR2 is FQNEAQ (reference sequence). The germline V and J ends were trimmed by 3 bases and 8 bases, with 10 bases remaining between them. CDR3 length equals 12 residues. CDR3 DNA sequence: TGTGCCAGCAGCTTGGGGGTGGTCGGCTACACCTTC. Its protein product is CASSLGVVGYTF. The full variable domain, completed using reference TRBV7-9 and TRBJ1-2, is DTGVSQNPRHKITKRGQNVTFRCDPISEHNRLYWYRQTLGQGPEFLTYFQNEAQLEKSRLLSDRFSAERPKGSFSTLEIQRTEQGDSAMYLCASSLGVVGYTFGSGTRLTVV.

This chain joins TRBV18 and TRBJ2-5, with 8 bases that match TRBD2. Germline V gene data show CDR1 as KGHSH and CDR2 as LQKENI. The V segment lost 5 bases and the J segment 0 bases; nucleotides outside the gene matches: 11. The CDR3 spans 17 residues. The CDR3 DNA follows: TGTGCCAGCTCATTGCAGCGGGGGATCTCAAACCAAGAGACCCAGTACTTC. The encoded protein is CASSLQRGISNQETQYF.

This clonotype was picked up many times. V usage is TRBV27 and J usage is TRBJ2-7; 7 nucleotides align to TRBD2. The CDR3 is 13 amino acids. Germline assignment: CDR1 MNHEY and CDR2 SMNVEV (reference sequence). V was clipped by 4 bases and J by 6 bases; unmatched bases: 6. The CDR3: CASSSSGEFEQYF. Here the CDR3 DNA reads TGTGCCAGCAGTTCCAGCGGGGAATTCGAGCAGTACTTC.

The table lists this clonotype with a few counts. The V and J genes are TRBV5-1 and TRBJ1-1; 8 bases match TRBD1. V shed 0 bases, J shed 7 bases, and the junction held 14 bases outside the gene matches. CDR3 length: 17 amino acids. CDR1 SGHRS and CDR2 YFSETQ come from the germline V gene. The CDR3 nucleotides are TGCGCCAGCAGCTTGGGTCCGCGACAGGGGTTGAAGGGTGAAGCTTTCTTT. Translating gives CASSLGPRQGLKGEAFF.

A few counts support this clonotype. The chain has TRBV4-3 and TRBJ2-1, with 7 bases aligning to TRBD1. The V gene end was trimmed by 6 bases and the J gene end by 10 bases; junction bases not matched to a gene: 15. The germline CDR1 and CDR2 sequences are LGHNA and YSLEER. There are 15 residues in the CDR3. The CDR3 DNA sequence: TGCGCCAGCAGTCCCGGGACAGCTAGGGAGCGGGAGCAGTTCTTC. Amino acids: CASSPGTAREREQFF.